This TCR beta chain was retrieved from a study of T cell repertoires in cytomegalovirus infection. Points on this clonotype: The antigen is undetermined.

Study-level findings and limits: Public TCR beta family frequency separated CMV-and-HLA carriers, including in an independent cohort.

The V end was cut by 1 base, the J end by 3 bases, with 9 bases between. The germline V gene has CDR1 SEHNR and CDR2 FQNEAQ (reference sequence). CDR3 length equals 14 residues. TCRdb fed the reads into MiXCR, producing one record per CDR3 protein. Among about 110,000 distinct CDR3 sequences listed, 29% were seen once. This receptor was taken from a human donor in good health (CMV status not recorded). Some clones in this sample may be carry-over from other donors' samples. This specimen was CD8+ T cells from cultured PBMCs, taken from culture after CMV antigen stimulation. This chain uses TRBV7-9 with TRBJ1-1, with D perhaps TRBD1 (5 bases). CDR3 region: CASSLGGAYTEAFF. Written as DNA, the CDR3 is TGTGCCAGCAGCTTAGGAGGGGCCTACACTGAAGCTTTCTTT.